This T cell receptor beta chain was retrieved from a study of blood T cell repertoires in COVID-19. Study details: The analysed material was cDNA or gDNA that came from T cells, B-cell-depleted T cells, or PBMCs.

Original processing notes: Estimated nucleated cell counts came from reference gene primer amplification. Libraries were prepared by immunoSEQ multiplex PCR; TCRdb keeps only in-frame clonotypes and omits some of them. The DNA gave D and trimming, while V, J and clone size come from that table. This sample has about 160,000 clones; approximately 79% occur once, and the top ten carry around 7%. Trimming at V came to 5 bases and at J to 8 bases, leaving 12 bases not matched to a gene. The CDR3 has 15 residues. Per the germline V gene, CDR1 is MGHRA and CDR2 is YSYEKL. The chain links TRBV4-1 to TRBJ1-3; 7 nucleotides match TRBD1. This clonotype was obtained from a woman in her forties with COVID-19, enrolled during active disease. The sequencing sample was made of peripheral blood. CDR3 nucleotide sequence: TGCGCCAGCAGCTATAGGGGGCTCGACGGGGACACCATATATTTT. It is translated as CASSYRGLDGDTIYF.